One sample yielded the 15 T cell receptor beta chains listed below, sequenced in a study of blood T cell repertoires in COVID-19. Using immunoSEQ multiplex PCR, the repertoire was profiled, and TCRdb retains in-frame clones only, with some absent. The sample includes around 120,000 clones, around nine tenths of them seen just once. Specimen: peripheral blood. The receptors were gathered from a human donor in a cohort sampled during active COVID-19.

This clone appeared a single time. This sample also contains other DNA sequences that code for the same CDR3. The chain has TRBV14 and TRBJ2-7; 7 bases line up with TRBD1. The V gene end was trimmed by 1 base and the J gene end by 0 bases; junction bases not matched to a gene: 6. This CDR3 has 16 amino acids. Germline lookup yields CDR1 SGHDN and CDR2 FVKESK. The CDR3 loop is CASSQVRTGPSYEQYF. CDR3 DNA sequence: TGTGCCAGCAGCCAAGTGAGGACAGGACCCTCCTACGAGCAGTACTTC.

This sequence joins TRBV6-5 and TRBJ2-7, with 8 bases aligning to TRBD1. Germline V lookup: CDR1 MNHEY, CDR2 SVGAGI. The junction had 2 bases not matched to a gene; V was cut back by 0 bases and J by 1 base. The CDR3 contains 15 residues. CDR3 amino acids: CASSYSRDRSYEQYF. CDR3 in DNA: TGTGCCAGCAGTTACTCTCGGGACAGGTCCTACGAGCAGTACTTC.

The V gene is TRBV15, the J gene TRBJ2-2; 8 bases agree with TRBD1. The ends lost 5 bases at V and 4 bases at J; junction bases unmatched: 6. The CDR3 has 15 amino acids. Germline values: CDR1 LNHNV, CDR2 YYDKDF (reference sequence). CDR3 nucleotide sequence: TGTGCCACCAGCTTAGACAGGGGCAGCACCGGGGAGCTGTTTTTT. Translated: CATSLDRGSTGELFF.

V is TRBV12-3 or TRBV12-4 and J is TRBJ1-2; D may be TRBD1 (6 bases). CDR3 length: 13 amino acids. V shed 6 bases and J shed 0 bases, with 8 bases lying between them. The CDR3 is CASRRTANYGYTF. CDR3 coding DNA: TGTGCCAGCAGGCGGACAGCTAACTATGGCTACACCTTC.

This chain links TRBV29-1 with TRBJ2-7; 10 nucleotides line up with TRBD1. The CDR3 length is 13 residues. The V and J ends lost 5 bases and 5 bases, in that order; junction bases with no gene match: 6. Germline-derived CDR1 and CDR2 are SQVTM and ANQGSEA. CDR3 nucleotide sequence: TGCAGCGTTTCTGACAGGGGGCCGAACGAGCAGTACTTC. It is translated as CSVSDRGPNEQYF.

This clone occurred a few times. This chain connects TRBV10-1 to TRBJ2-1; 13 nucleotides align to TRBD2. The germline CDR1 and CDR2 sequences are WNHNN and SYGVQD (reference sequence). The length of the CDR3 is 18 residues. V gave up 4 bases and J gave up 0 bases; unmatched junction bases: 6. The CDR3 DNA reads as TGCGCCAGCAGTGGACTAGCGGGGGGTAATAGCTCCTACAATGAGCAGTTCTTC. Its translation is CASSGLAGGNSSYNEQFF.

This chain links TRBV5-1 with TRBJ2-2; 10 nucleotides align to TRBD2. Germline V gene data show CDR1 as SGHRS and CDR2 as YFSETQ. The CDR3 is 16 residues long. V lost 0 bases and J lost 3; bases outside the gene matches: 2. The CDR3, as DNA: TGCGCCAGCAGCTTGGCTAGCGGGAGCTACACCGGGGAGCTGTTTTTT. Translation gives CASSLASGSYTGELFF.

This chain joins TRBV6-5 and TRBJ2-2; 7 nucleotides match TRBD1. Germline loops: CDR1 MNHEY, CDR2 SVGAGI. This CDR3 is built from 15 residues. Trimming removed 2 bases from V and 0 bases from J; junction bases left unmatched: 0. The CDR3 bases are TGTGCCAGCAGTTACGGGACAGCGAACACCGGGGAGCTGTTTTTT. Translating it yields CASSYGTANTGELFF.

The V and J genes are TRBV7-9 and TRBJ2-1; 7 bases line up with TRBD1. In germline, CDR1 is SEHNR, CDR2 FQNEAQ (reference sequence). V was clipped by 1 base and J by 5 bases; unmatched bases: 5. There are 15 residues in the CDR3. The CDR3 DNA sequence: TGTGCCAGCAGCTTAGGGCAGGGGGTACACAATGAGCAGTTCTTC. It yields the protein CASSLGQGVHNEQFF.

The chain links TRBV5-4 to TRBJ2-1, with TRBD2 matching over 13 bases. The CDR3 loop spans 15 amino acids. Germline V gives CDR1 SGHNT, CDR2 YYREEE (reference sequence). The V segment lost 4 bases and the J segment 7 bases; nucleotides outside the gene matches: 5. CDR3 in amino acids: CASSTGLAGDNEQFF. The CDR3 DNA reads as TGTGCCAGCAGCACCGGACTAGCGGGGGATAATGAGCAGTTCTTC.

With regard to this clone: Different DNA sequences within this sample yield the same CDR3. J is TRBJ2-7 and V is TRBV18; TRBD2 aligns across 8 bases. The germline CDR1 and CDR2 sequences are KGHSH and LQKENI. J gave up 2 bases and V 3 bases, and 6 bases lay outside the gene matches. The CDR3 contains 15 residues. In DNA form, the CDR3 reads TGTGCCAGCTCACCGGGCGCGGGGGGAACCTACGAGCAGTACTTC. Translation gives CASSPGAGGTYEQYF.

The J gene is TRBJ2-7, the V gene TRBV19, with 9 bases that match TRBD1. Germline CDR1 and CDR2: LNHDA and SQIVND (reference sequence). Trimming cost V 5 bases and J 4 bases; bases outside gene matches: 9. This CDR3 is 15 amino acids long. The CDR3 DNA follows: TGTGCCAGTAGTCAACCAGGGACAGGGACTTACGAGCAGTACTTC. Protein product: CASSQPGTGTYEQYF.

V usage is TRBV2 and J usage is TRBJ1-4, with TRBD1 matching over 9 bases. Germline CDR1 reads SNHLY; CDR2 reads FYNNEI. V lost 7 bases, J lost 5 bases, and 5 bases stayed unmatched. The CDR3 is 14 amino acids. This CDR3 is CASIIQGANEKLFF. CDR3 nucleotide sequence: TGTGCCAGCATCATACAGGGGGCGAATGAAAAACTGTTTTTT.

The rearrangement links TRBV7-9 to TRBJ2-7; 8 nucleotides line up with TRBD1. The CDR3 contains 16 residues. The germline V gene has CDR1 SEHNR and CDR2 FQNEAQ (reference sequence). The V segment lost 5 bases and the J segment 3 bases; nucleotides outside the gene matches: 12. DNA for the CDR3: TGTGCCAGCAGCACCGGACAGGGAAGGTCCCTCTACGAGCAGTACTTC. Translating gives CASSTGQGRSLYEQYF.

The chain uses TRBV29-1 and TRBJ1-2, with a tentative D call TRBD1 (6 bases). The CDR3 runs to 13 residues. Germline-derived CDR1 and CDR2 are SQVTM and ANQGSEA. V gave up 7 bases and J gave up 1 base, with 13 bases separating them. CDR3 sequence reads: CSGRDKDNYGYTF. The CDR3 bases are TGCAGCGGCCGGGACAAGGATAACTATGGCTACACCTTC.